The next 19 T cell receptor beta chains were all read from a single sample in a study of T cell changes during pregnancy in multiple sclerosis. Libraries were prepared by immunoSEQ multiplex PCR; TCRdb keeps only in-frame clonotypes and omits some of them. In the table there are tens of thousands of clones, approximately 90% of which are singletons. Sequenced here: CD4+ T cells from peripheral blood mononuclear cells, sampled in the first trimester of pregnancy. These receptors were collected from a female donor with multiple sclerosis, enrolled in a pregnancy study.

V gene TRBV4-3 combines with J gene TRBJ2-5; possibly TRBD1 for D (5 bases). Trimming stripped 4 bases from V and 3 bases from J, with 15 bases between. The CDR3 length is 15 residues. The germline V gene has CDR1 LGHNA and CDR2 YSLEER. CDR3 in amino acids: CASSRTVGLEETQYF. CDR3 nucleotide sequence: TGCGCCAGCAGCCGTACGGTGGGGCTTGAAGAGACCCAGTACTTC.

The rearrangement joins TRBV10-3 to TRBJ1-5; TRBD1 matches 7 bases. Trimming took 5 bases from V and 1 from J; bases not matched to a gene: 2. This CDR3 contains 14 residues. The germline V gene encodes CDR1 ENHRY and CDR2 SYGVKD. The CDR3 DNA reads TGTGCCATCAGTCCGGGACAGAGCAATCAGCCCCAGCATTTT. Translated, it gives CAISPGQSNQPQHF.

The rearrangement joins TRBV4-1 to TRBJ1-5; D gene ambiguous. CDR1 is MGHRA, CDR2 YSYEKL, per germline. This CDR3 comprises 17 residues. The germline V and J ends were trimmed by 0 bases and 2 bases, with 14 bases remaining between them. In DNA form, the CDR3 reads TGCGCCAGCAGCCAAGAGCCCGGCAGGCTGGGCAATCAGCCCCAGCATTTT. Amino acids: CASSQEPGRLGNQPQHF.

The CDR3 DNA is TGTGCCAGCAGCCCCGGGACAGGGTATCAGCCCCAGCATTTT. Translating it yields CASSPGTGYQPQHF. The chain combines TRBV7-2 with TRBJ1-5; 9 bases align to TRBD1. Trimming removed 5 bases from V and 5 bases from J; junction bases left unmatched: 4. Germline V CDR1 and CDR2: SGHTA, FQGNSA. This CDR3 is built from 14 residues. The variable domain in full, with the rest retrieved from reference TRBV7-2 and TRBJ1-5, is GAGVSQSPSNKVTEKGKDVELRCDPISGHTALYWYRQSLGQGLEFLIYFQGNSAPDKSGLPSDRFSAERTGGSVSTLTIQRTQQEDSAVYLCASSPGTGYQPQHFGDGTRLSIL.

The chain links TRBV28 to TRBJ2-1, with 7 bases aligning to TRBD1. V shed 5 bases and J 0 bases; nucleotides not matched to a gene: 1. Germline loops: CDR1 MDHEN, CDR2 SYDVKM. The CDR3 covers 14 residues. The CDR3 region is CASSQGDSYNEQFF. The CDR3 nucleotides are TGTGCCAGCAGTCAGGGGGACTCCTACAATGAGCAGTTCTTC.

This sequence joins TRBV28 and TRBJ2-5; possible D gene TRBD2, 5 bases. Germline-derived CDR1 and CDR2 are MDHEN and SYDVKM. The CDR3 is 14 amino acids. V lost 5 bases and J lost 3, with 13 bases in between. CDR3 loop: CASSRLIEEETQYF. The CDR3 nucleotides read TGTGCCAGCAGTCGACTAATAGAAGAAGAGACCCAGTACTTC.

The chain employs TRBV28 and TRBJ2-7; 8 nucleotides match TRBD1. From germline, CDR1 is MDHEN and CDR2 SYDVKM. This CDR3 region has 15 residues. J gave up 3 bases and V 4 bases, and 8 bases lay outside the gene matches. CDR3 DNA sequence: TGTGCCAGCAGTTCGACCGGGACAGGAAGCTACGAGCAGTACTTC. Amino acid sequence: CASSSTGTGSYEQYF.

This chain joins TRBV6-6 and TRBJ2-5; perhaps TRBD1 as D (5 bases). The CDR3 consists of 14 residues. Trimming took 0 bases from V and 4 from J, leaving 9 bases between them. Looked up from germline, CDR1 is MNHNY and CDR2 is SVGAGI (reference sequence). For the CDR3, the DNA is TGTGCCAGCAGTTACTCGGGGCGACGAGAGACCCAGTACTTC. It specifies CASSYSGRRETQYF.

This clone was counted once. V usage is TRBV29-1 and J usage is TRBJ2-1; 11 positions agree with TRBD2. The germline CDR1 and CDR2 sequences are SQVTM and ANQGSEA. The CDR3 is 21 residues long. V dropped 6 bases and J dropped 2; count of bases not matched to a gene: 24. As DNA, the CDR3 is TGCAGCGTCCTGGGGGCCCTACGACTAGCGGGACGGTATCCTCCCTACAATGAGCAGTTCTTC. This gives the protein CSVLGALRLAGRYPPYNEQFF.

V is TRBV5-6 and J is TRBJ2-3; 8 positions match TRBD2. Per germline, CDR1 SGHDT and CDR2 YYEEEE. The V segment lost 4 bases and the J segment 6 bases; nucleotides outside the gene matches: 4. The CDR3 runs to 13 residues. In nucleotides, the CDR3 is TGTGCCAGCAGCCCCTCGGGGGGGGATACGCAGTATTTT. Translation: CASSPSGGDTQYF.

The CDR3 reads CASSLPGSNEKLFF. CDR3 nucleotide sequence: TGCGCCAGCAGCTTGCCGGGATCTAATGAAAAACTGTTTTTT. The chain carries TRBV5-1 and TRBJ1-4; D ambiguous. Trimming took 1 base from V and 3 from J, leaving 7 bases between them. The CDR3 consists of 14 residues. Germline V gives CDR1 SGHRS, CDR2 YFSETQ.

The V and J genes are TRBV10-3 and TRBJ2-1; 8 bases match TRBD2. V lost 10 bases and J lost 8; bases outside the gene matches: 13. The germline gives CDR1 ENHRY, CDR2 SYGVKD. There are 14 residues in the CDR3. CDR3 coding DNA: TGTGCCACCTCCCTTGGCGGGAGGAGGGATGAGCAGTTCTTC. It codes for CATSLGGRRDEQFF.

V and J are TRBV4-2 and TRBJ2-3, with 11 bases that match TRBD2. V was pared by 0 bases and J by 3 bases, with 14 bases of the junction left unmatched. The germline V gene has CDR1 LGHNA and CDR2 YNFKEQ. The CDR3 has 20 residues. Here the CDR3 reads CASSQDKQVGTSGRTDTQYF. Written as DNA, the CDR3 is TGTGCCAGCAGCCAAGATAAACAGGTGGGAACTAGCGGGAGAACAGATACGCAGTATTTT.

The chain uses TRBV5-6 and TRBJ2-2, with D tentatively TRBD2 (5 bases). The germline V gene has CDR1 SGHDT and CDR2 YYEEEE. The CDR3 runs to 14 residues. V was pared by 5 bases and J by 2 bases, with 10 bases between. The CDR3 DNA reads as TGTGCCAGCAGGAGGACTGGCAACACCGGGGAGCTGTTTTTT. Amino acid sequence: CASRRTGNTGELFF.

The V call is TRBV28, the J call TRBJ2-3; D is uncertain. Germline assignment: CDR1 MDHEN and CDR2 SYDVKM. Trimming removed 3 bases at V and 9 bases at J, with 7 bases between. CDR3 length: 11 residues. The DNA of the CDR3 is TGTGCCAGCAGTTTTGAGGTAACGCAGTATTTT. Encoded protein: CASSFEVTQYF. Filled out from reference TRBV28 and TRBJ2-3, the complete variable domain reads DVKVTQSSRYLVKRTGEKVFLECVQDMDHENMFWYRQDPGLGLRLIYFSYDVKMKEKGDIPEGYSVSREKKERFSLILESASTNQTSMYLCASSFEVTQYFGPGTRLTVL.

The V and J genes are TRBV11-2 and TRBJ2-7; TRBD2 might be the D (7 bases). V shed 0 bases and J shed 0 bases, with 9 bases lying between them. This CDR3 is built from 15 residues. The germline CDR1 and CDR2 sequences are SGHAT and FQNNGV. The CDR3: CASSLDGGHSYEQYF. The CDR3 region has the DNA TGTGCCAGCAGCTTAGACGGGGGGCACTCCTACGAGCAGTACTTC.

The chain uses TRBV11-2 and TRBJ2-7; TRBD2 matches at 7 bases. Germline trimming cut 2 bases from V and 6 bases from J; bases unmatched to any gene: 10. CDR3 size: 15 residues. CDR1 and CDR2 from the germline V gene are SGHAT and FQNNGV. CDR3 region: CASSLNQGGSGEQYF. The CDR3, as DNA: TGTGCCAGCAGCTTAAATCAGGGCGGGAGCGGCGAGCAGTACTTC.

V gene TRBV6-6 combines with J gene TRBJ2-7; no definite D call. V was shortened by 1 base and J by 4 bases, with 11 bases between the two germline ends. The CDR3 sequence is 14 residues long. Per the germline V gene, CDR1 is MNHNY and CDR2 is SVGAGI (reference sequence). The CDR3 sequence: CASSYYGFGYEQYF. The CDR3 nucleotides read TGTGCCAGCAGTTACTACGGGTTCGGGTACGAGCAGTACTTC.

CDR3 region: CAWRASGRGLKNIQYF. The DNA of the CDR3 is TGTGCCTGGAGAGCTAGCGGGAGGGGATTGAAAAACATTCAGTACTTC. V usage is TRBV30 and J usage is TRBJ2-4, with 12 positions matching TRBD2. V lost 3 bases, J lost 4 bases, and 7 bases stayed unmatched. CDR1 and CDR2 from the germline V gene are GTSNPN and SVGIG (reference sequence). The CDR3 runs 16 residues.